The 26 T cell receptor beta chains below were found in one sample sequenced in a study of CD8 T cells in Susac syndrome. It was with random hexamers that roughly 0.5 to 1 ug RNA was reverse transcribed. Each CDR3 protein is one row after TCRdb ran MiXCR on the immunoSEQ multiplex PCR reads. This table has about 300,000 distinct CDR3 sequences, under 95% appearing once. Sequencing input: CD4+ T cells from PBMCs. These receptor sequences come from a human donor with multiple sclerosis.

V usage is TRBV29-1 and J usage is TRBJ1-2, with D tentatively TRBD1 (6 bases). Germline V lookup: CDR1 SQVTM, CDR2 ANQGSEA. The CDR3 spans 10 residues. The V end lost 3 bases, the J end lost 10 bases, and 9 bases lay between the germline ends. The CDR3, as DNA: TGCAGCGTTGAGGGGGCCCTCTACACCTTC. Amino acids: CSVEGALYTF.

This clonotype was seen a single time. The genes are TRBV11-2 and TRBJ1-1; possible D gene TRBD1, 6 bases. The length of the CDR3 is 15 residues. Trimming stripped 2 bases from V and 1 base from J, with 11 bases between. Germline V gives CDR1 SGHAT, CDR2 FQNNGV. This CDR3 is CASSLRGTSNTEAFF. In nucleotides, the CDR3 is TGTGCCAGCAGCTTAAGGGGGACTTCGAACACTGAAGCTTTCTTT. Full variable domain (rest looked up from reference TRBV11-2 and TRBJ1-1): EAGVAQSPRYKIIEKRQSVAFWCNPISGHATLYWYQQILGQGPKLLIQFQNNGVVDDSQLPKDRFSAERLKGVDSTLKIQPAKLEDSAVYLCASSLRGTSNTEAFFGQGTRLTVV.

The genes are TRBV2 and TRBJ1-2; D not certain. Germline CDR1 is SNHLY and CDR2 is FYNNEI. The CDR3 sequence is 13 residues long. Trimming cost V 7 bases and J 0 bases, with 9 bases left between them. The CDR3 spells CASNPDTNYGYTF. CDR3 nucleotides: TGTGCCAGCAACCCGGATACTAACTATGGCTACACCTTC.

This chain joins TRBV11-2 and TRBJ1-6; D unclear. Trimming pared 5 bases from V and 7 bases from J, leaving 12 bases between. This CDR3 is built from 14 residues. CDR1 is SGHAT and CDR2 is FQNNGV in the germline V gene. DNA of the CDR3: TGTGCCAGCAGCCTATCGGACGGAAATTCACCCCTCCACTTT. Translated, it gives CASSLSDGNSPLHF.

The chain uses TRBV20-1 and TRBJ1-2; no clear D gene. The CDR3 covers 14 residues. The V and J ends lost 6 bases and 0 bases respectively, with 14 bases between them. Per the germline V gene, CDR1 is DFQATT and CDR2 is SNEGSKA (reference sequence). CDR3 sequence: CSANPDGTNYGYTF. CDR3 sequence (DNA): TGCAGTGCCAACCCGGACGGTACTAACTATGGCTACACCTTC.

This chain links TRBV6-2 or TRBV6-3 with TRBJ2-3; 9 nucleotides line up with TRBD2. The CDR3 consists of 16 residues. The germline V gene has CDR1 MNHEY and CDR2 SVGEGT. With 2 bases clipped from V and 3 bases from J, the junction kept 6 bases outside the gene matches. The CDR3: CASSYGGGGRTDTQYF. The CDR3 nucleotides read TGTGCCAGCAGTTACGGCGGGGGGGGGAGGACAGATACGCAGTATTTT.

CDR3 sequence (DNA): TGTGCCAGCAGCGAGGCTAGCGGGAGTCGTAATGAGCAGTTCTTC. This codes for CASSEASGSRNEQFF. The rearrangement joins TRBV9 to TRBJ2-1, with 10 bases that match TRBD2. The length of the CDR3 is 15 residues. Germline assignment: CDR1 SGDLS and CDR2 YYNGEE. The V gene end was trimmed by 3 bases and the J gene end by 7 bases; junction bases not matched to a gene: 7. Variable domain in full (rest from reference TRBV9 and TRBJ2-1): DSGVTQTPKHLITATGQRVTLRCSPRSGDLSVYWYQQSLDQGLQFLIQYYNGEERAKGNILERFSAQQFPDLHSELNLSSLELGDSALYFCASSEASGSRNEQFFGPGTRLTVL.

V usage is TRBV19 and J usage is TRBJ1-2; no clear D gene. V was clipped by 4 bases and J by 7 bases, with 13 bases between them. Per the germline V gene, CDR1 is LNHDA and CDR2 is SQIVND (reference sequence). The CDR3 spans 13 residues. The CDR3 loop is CASSTGPGSGYTF. Here the CDR3 DNA reads TGTGCCAGTAGTACAGGACCAGGCAGTGGCTACACCTTC.

The chain carries TRBV6-5 and TRBJ1-1; D uncertain. There are 15 residues in the CDR3. V was clipped by 4 bases and J by 0 bases, with 12 bases between them. Germline loops: CDR1 MNHEY, CDR2 SVGAGI. The CDR3, as DNA: TGTGCCAGCAGTTCTGCACGACGGTTGAACACTGAAGCTTTCTTT. It translates to CASSSARRLNTEAFF.

The J gene is TRBJ2-7, the V gene TRBV6-1; D might be TRBD2 (6 bases). V was pared by 3 bases and J by 4 bases, with 13 bases between. Germline V gene lookup returns CDR1 MNHNS and CDR2 SASEGT. The CDR3 contains 14 residues. CDR3 sequence (DNA): TGTGCCAGCAGTGATCTAGCGAGCGGGTACGAGCAGTACTTC. It translates to CASSDLASGYEQYF.

This clonotype has a single count. V usage is TRBV5-4 and J usage is TRBJ2-3, with 12 bases fitting TRBD2. The germline CDR1 and CDR2 sequences are SGHNT and YYREEE (reference sequence). The CDR3 is 17 amino acids. With 4 bases clipped from V and 4 bases from J, the junction kept 10 bases outside the gene matches. The CDR3 region has the DNA TGTGCCAGCAGCGCCTTGACTAGCGGGAGAGGGTCAGATACGCAGTATTTT. Protein sequence: CASSALTSGRGSDTQYF.

The rearrangement uses TRBV30 and TRBJ2-1; 7 positions match TRBD2. The length of the CDR3 is 17 residues. V shed 2 bases and J 4 bases; nucleotides not matched to a gene: 14. Looked up from germline, CDR1 is GTSNPN and CDR2 is SVGIG (reference sequence). The CDR3: CAWSRRGGRGIYNEQFF. DNA for the CDR3: TGTGCCTGGAGTCGACGGGGCGGGAGAGGTATATACAATGAGCAGTTCTTC.

The chain uses TRBV6-1 and TRBJ1-5, with 10 bases aligning to TRBD1. The CDR3 contains 15 residues. V gave up 7 bases and J gave up 7 bases; unmatched junction bases: 10. Germline V gives CDR1 MNHNS, CDR2 SASEGT. The CDR3 loop reads CASTIDRGPLQPQHF. The CDR3 DNA reads TGTGCCAGCACCATAGACAGGGGGCCCCTCCAGCCCCAGCATTTT.

The chain uses TRBV3-1 and TRBJ1-2, with D possibly being TRBD1 (6 bases). CDR1 LGHDT and CDR2 YNNKEL come from the germline V gene (reference sequence). This CDR3 has 14 residues. Deletions cut 4 bases from V and 5 bases from J, with 14 bases between. The CDR3 spells CASSRGGLGYGYTF. CDR3 DNA sequence: TGTGCCAGCAGCCGCGGGGGGCTGGGGTATGGCTACACCTTC.

V gene TRBV9 combines with J gene TRBJ2-2; D gene uncertain. The length of the CDR3 is 13 residues. Germline-derived CDR1 and CDR2 are SGDLS and YYNGEE. The V gene lost 0 bases and the J gene lost 4 bases, with 4 bases spanning the gap. CDR3 amino acids: CASSVGTTGELFF. The CDR3 DNA sequence: TGTGCCAGCAGCGTAGGCACCACCGGGGAGCTGTTTTTT.

This chain connects TRBV19 to TRBJ2-1, with D hard to call. The CDR3 is 15 amino acids. Germline-derived CDR1 and CDR2 are LNHDA and SQIVND (reference sequence). Trimming took 3 bases from V and 3 from J, leaving 12 bases between them. The CDR3 reads CASSIGEFGYNEQFF. For the CDR3, the DNA is TGTGCCAGTAGTATTGGAGAGTTCGGCTACAATGAGCAGTTCTTC.

This chain uses TRBV29-1 with TRBJ2-2, with TRBD2 matching 7 bases. The trim removed 6 bases at V and 6 bases at J, leaving 7 bases unmatched. In germline, CDR1 is SQVTM, CDR2 ANQGSEA. The CDR3 is made up of 13 amino acids. The CDR3 region has the DNA TGCAGCGTGGCGACTAGCTTCGCCGGGGAGCTGTTTTTT. Protein product: CSVATSFAGELFF.

The CDR3 nucleotides are TGTGCCAGCAGTTACACAGGGAGAACGTTAATAGCTAACTATGGCTACACCTTC. Translation: CASSYTGRTLIANYGYTF. V gene TRBV27 combines with J gene TRBJ1-2; D is possibly TRBD1 (6 bases). This CDR3 contains 18 residues. Looked up from germline, CDR1 is MNHEY and CDR2 is SMNVEV (reference sequence). The germline V and J ends were trimmed by 4 bases and 0 bases, with 21 bases remaining between them.

The J gene is TRBJ2-7, the V gene TRBV2; TRBD2 agrees at 7 bases. Losses at the gene ends were 8 bases for V and 0 bases for J; bases not matched to a gene: 1. Germline assignment: CDR1 SNHLY and CDR2 FYNNEI. This CDR3 contains 12 residues. This CDR3 is CASGRDSYEQYF. The CDR3 DNA reads TGTGCCAGCGGGAGGGACTCCTACGAGCAGTACTTC.

The rearrangement uses TRBV20-1 and TRBJ2-5; 10 bases agree with TRBD2. The V gene's germline CDR1 is DFQATT and CDR2 SNEGSKA (reference sequence). The V and J ends lost 6 bases and 3 bases, in that order; junction bases with no gene match: 7. CDR3 length equals 14 residues. This CDR3 reads CSALGLAVEETQYF. DNA of the CDR3: TGCAGTGCCCTCGGACTAGCGGTAGAAGAGACCCAGTACTTC.

This chain links TRBV20-1 with TRBJ2-7; D perhaps matches TRBD2 (5 bases). Germline CDR1 is DFQATT and CDR2 is SNEGSKA (reference sequence). CDR3 size: 14 residues. V shed 1 base and J shed 1 base, with 11 bases lying between them. This CDR3 is CSARVAGISYEQYF. CDR3 in DNA: TGCAGTGCTAGAGTTGCCGGGATTTCCTACGAGCAGTACTTC.

This chain joins TRBV3-1 and TRBJ2-7; 8 bases agree with TRBD1. Looked up from germline, CDR1 is LGHDT and CDR2 is YNNKEL (reference sequence). This CDR3 is built from 16 residues. V shed 0 bases, J shed 5 bases, and the junction held 9 bases outside the gene matches. CDR3 region: CASSQDFRTGSHEQYF. Here the CDR3 DNA reads TGTGCCAGCAGCCAAGATTTTAGGACAGGGTCCCACGAGCAGTACTTC.

This clonotype was seen just once. J is TRBJ2-1 and V is TRBV6-5; 7 nucleotides agree with TRBD2. Trimming cost V 2 bases and J 0 bases; bases outside gene matches: 7. Germline lookup yields CDR1 MNHEY and CDR2 SVGAGI. CDR3 length: 17 residues. The CDR3 DNA is TGTGCCAGCAGTTACGGTGGGGGGGGGAGCTCCTACAATGAGCAGTTCTTC. This codes for CASSYGGGGSSYNEQFF.

This rearrangement joins TRBV2 to TRBJ1-5; D unclear. Germline-derived CDR1 and CDR2 are SNHLY and FYNNEI. This CDR3 has 13 amino acids. V lost 5 bases and J lost 6, with 11 bases in between. As DNA, the CDR3 is TGTGCCAGCAGTCCGGGCGGGAGTCAGCCCCAGCATTTT. It is translated as CASSPGGSQPQHF.

The V call is TRBV25-1, the J call TRBJ2-3; unclear D gene. This CDR3 contains 15 residues. V was pared by 5 bases and J by 0 bases, with 12 bases between. The V gene's germline CDR1 is MGHDK and CDR2 SYGVNS. The CDR3 spells CASSPYTTSTDTQYF. The CDR3 bases are TGTGCCAGCAGTCCCTACACGACTAGCACAGATACGCAGTATTTT.

V is TRBV7-9 and J is TRBJ1-5; D is unresolved. The CDR3 is made up of 12 amino acids. V lost 11 bases, J lost 1 base, and 9 bases lay in between. CDR1 is SEHNR and CDR2 is FQNEAQ in the germline V gene (reference sequence). For the CDR3, the DNA is TGTGCCGTAGGAGGGAGCAATCAGCCCCAGCATTTT. Amino acids: CAVGGSNQPQHF.